Listed here are 30 T cell receptor beta chains from one sample, sequenced in a study of T cells in localized non-small cell lung cancer. Sequenced by immunoSEQ multiplex PCR; TCRdb stores in-frame clones only, minus some. Of 1,500 to 2,000 clones listed, 26% are singletons. This specimen consisted of lung tumor tissue, obtained before any cancer treatment. The source is a woman aged 40-75 years with stage II lung adenocarcinoma.

The chain recombines TRBV5-1 with TRBJ1-2, with D perhaps TRBD1 (6 bases). Trimming removed 4 bases at V and 4 bases at J, with 20 bases between. The CDR3 spans 16 residues. CDR1 is SGHRS and CDR2 is YFSETQ in the germline V gene. The CDR3 spells CASSPNPQGLGYGYTF. The CDR3 coding sequence is TGCGCCAGCAGCCCGAACCCACAGGGTCTTGGCTATGGCTACACCTTC.

Only a few counts were recorded for this clone. The J gene is TRBJ1-1, the V gene TRBV28, with 8 bases lining up with TRBD1. This CDR3 spans 16 amino acids. Losses at the gene ends were 1 base for V and 5 bases for J; bases not matched to a gene: 9. Germline V CDR1 and CDR2: MDHEN, SYDVKM. The CDR3: CASSLYQGARRTEAFF. CDR3 in DNA: TGTGCCAGCAGTTTATACCAGGGGGCACGGAGGACTGAAGCTTTCTTT.

The chain has TRBV29-1 and TRBJ2-1, with 7 bases lining up with TRBD1. From germline, CDR1 is SQVTM and CDR2 ANQGSEA. The trim removed 5 bases at V and 4 bases at J, leaving 5 bases unmatched. The CDR3 has 13 amino acids. CDR3 residues: CSVSGTVYNEQFF. The CDR3 DNA is TGCAGCGTTTCCGGGACAGTATACAATGAGCAGTTCTTC.

This clone was detected only a few times. The rearrangement uses TRBV9 and TRBJ1-5, with D perhaps matching TRBD1 (5 bases). The CDR3 spans 15 residues. V lost 5 bases to trimming and J lost 7 bases, with 19 bases between them. Germline V gene lookup returns CDR1 SGDLS and CDR2 YYNGEE. The CDR3 coding sequence is TGTGCCAGCAGTGCAGTAAAGGGTTGGGGGCAGCCCCAGCATTTT. Its protein product is CASSAVKGWGQPQHF.

This chain links TRBV28 with TRBJ1-4; TRBD1 agrees at 8 bases. CDR3 size: 16 residues. V dropped 3 bases and J dropped 8; count of bases not matched to a gene: 11. Germline lookup yields CDR1 MDHEN and CDR2 SYDVKM. CDR3 in DNA: TGTGCCAGCAGTTTCTTCGCTGGGACAGGCGACGAAAAACTGTTTTTT. This codes for CASSFFAGTGDEKLFF.

This clone has just one count. The chain recombines TRBV30 with TRBJ1-5; D unresolved. The CDR3 has 14 residues. The germline CDR1 and CDR2 sequences are GTSNPN and SVGIG (reference sequence). V shed 1 base and J shed 2 bases, with 9 bases lying between them. The CDR3 DNA is TGTGCCTGGAGTGAGGCCGCTCGCAATCAGCCCCAGCATTTT. Its protein is CAWSEAARNQPQHF.

This clone has a handful of counts. The V and J genes are TRBV7-6 and TRBJ1-3; D perhaps matches TRBD1 (6 bases). CDR1 is SGHVS and CDR2 is FNYEAQ in the germline V gene. The V end was cut by 5 bases, the J end by 5 bases, with 19 bases between. The CDR3 loop spans 16 amino acids. This CDR3 is CASSPARPGVRNTIYF. CDR3 DNA: TGTGCCAGCAGCCCCGCCAGGCCAGGGGTTCGAAACACCATATATTTT.

The chain uses TRBV9 and TRBJ2-3, with D perhaps TRBD1 (5 bases). The CDR3 consists of 15 residues. V lost 0 bases and J lost 3, with 11 bases in between. Looked up from germline, CDR1 is SGDLS and CDR2 is YYNGEE. The CDR3 DNA follows: TGTGCCAGCAGCGTAGAAGGGGTCTGGACAGATACGCAGTATTTT. Translation gives CASSVEGVWTDTQYF.

The V call is TRBV28, the J call TRBJ2-1, with no clear D. Germline-derived CDR1 and CDR2 are MDHEN and SYDVKM. The CDR3 consists of 13 residues. With 10 bases removed from V and 2 bases from J, the gap between germline ends came to 12 bases. CDR3 bases: TGTGCCACCTACGTCCGGACCTACAATGAGCAGTTCTTC. Protein product: CATYVRTYNEQFF.

This clone was counted only a few times. This sequence joins TRBV28 and TRBJ2-7; D is possibly TRBD1 (7 bases). Trimming pared 6 bases from V and 3 bases from J, leaving 15 bases between. This CDR3 has 14 amino acids. From germline, CDR1 is MDHEN and CDR2 SYDVKM. CDR3 residues: CASSPGGQIYEQYF. CDR3 nucleotides: TGTGCCAGCAGCCCCGGGGGACAGATCTACGAGCAGTACTTC. Full variable domain (missing parts from reference TRBV28 and TRBJ2-7): DVKVTQSSRYLVKRTGEKVFLECVQDMDHENMFWYRQDPGLGLRLIYFSYDVKMKEKGDIPEGYSVSREKKERFSLILESASTNQTSMYLCASSPGGQIYEQYFGPGTRLTVT.

The chain links TRBV10-2 to TRBJ1-5, with TRBD1 as a possible D gene (5 bases). Between the trimmed V and J ends, which lost 7 bases and 1 base, there was a span of 11 bases. The CDR3 covers 14 residues. Germline V gives CDR1 WSHSY, CDR2 SAAADI. The CDR3 spells CASTGAGSNQPQHF. CDR3 DNA sequence: TGCGCCAGCACTGGGGCAGGGAGCAATCAGCCCCAGCATTTT.

By share, this clone ranks as large (0.1 to 1%). The rearrangement uses TRBV11-3 and TRBJ2-3, with 10 bases that match TRBD2. Unmatched junction bases numbered 5, after V lost 4 bases and J lost 4 bases. Germline CDR1 and CDR2: SGHNT and YENEEA. The CDR3 covers 15 residues. CDR3 nucleotides: TGTGCCAGCAGCTCAGGACTAGCGGCCTCAGATACGCAGTATTTT. Translating gives CASSSGLAASDTQYF.

This clone occurred a few times. This rearrangement joins TRBV9 to TRBJ2-3; D is ambiguous. Germline values: CDR1 SGDLS, CDR2 YYNGEE. The CDR3 runs to 14 residues. Trimming shortened V by 3 bases and J by 2 bases, and 10 bases separated the two germline ends. For the CDR3, the DNA is TGTGCCAGCAGCGGGGTTTCTCCCACAGATACGCAGTATTTT. This gives the protein CASSGVSPTDTQYF.

This clone came up a few times. This chain uses TRBV11-3 with TRBJ2-7; TRBD1 or TRBD2 may be the D gene (6 bases each). The CDR3 contains 17 residues. The ends were cut back, 6 bases at V and 2 bases at J, with 23 bases in the middle. The germline V gene encodes CDR1 SGHNT and CDR2 YENEEA. CDR3 DNA: TGTGCCAGCAGTCAATATCTTGGGGGGCCGAAACCCTACGAGCAGTACTTC. Its protein product is CASSQYLGGPKPYEQYF.

The V call is TRBV11-3, the J call TRBJ1-1; the match to TRBD1 covers 7 bases. Losses at the gene ends were 5 bases for V and 0 bases for J; bases not matched to a gene: 9. The CDR3 consists of 16 residues. CDR1 and CDR2 from the germline V gene are SGHNT and YENEEA. CDR3 protein: CASSTSGQVMNTEAFF. CDR3 DNA: TGTGCCAGCAGCACCTCAGGACAGGTTATGAACACTGAAGCTTTCTTT.

The chain employs TRBV15 and TRBJ1-5; no reliable D call. The germline V gene has CDR1 LNHNV and CDR2 YYDKDF (reference sequence). Trimming took 2 bases from V and 0 from J, leaving 8 bases between them. The CDR3 consists of 15 residues. CDR3: CATSRKGNSNQPQHF. The DNA for the CDR3 is TGTGCCACCAGCAGAAAGGGTAATAGCAATCAGCCCCAGCATTTT.

V gene TRBV18 combines with J gene TRBJ1-3; unclear D gene. V dropped 3 bases and J dropped 2 bases, with 17 bases sitting between them. CDR3 length equals 17 residues. Germline CDR1 KGHSH, CDR2 LQKENI. CDR3 nucleotide sequence: TGTGCCAGCTCACCTATGGCGGCCCAGAGGACTGGAAACACCATATATTTT. Residues: CASSPMAAQRTGNTIYF.

This clone showed up just a few times. The chain links TRBV6-8 to TRBJ2-3, with D hard to call. Germline CDR1 and CDR2: MNHGY and SAAAGT. Trimming took 0 bases from V and 6 from J, leaving 13 bases between them. The CDR3 length is 15 residues. This chain's CDR3 is CASSYSGVKGDTQYF. CDR3 in DNA: TGTGCCAGCAGTTACTCTGGGGTAAAAGGGGATACGCAGTATTTT.

This clone appeared a few times. The chain combines TRBV18 with TRBJ2-1, with 8 bases lining up with TRBD1. CDR1 and CDR2 from the germline V gene are KGHSH and LQKENI. V lost 2 bases to trimming and J lost 4 bases; unmatched junction nucleotides: 7. This CDR3 has 16 residues. The CDR3 sequence: CASSPWRQGAYNEQFF. The DNA for the CDR3 is TGTGCCAGCTCACCATGGCGCCAGGGGGCTTACAATGAGCAGTTCTTC.

This clone rates as medium-sized. The rearrangement uses TRBV10-3 and TRBJ1-2; D is uncertain. Germline loops: CDR1 ENHRY, CDR2 SYGVKD. V lost 2 bases to trimming and J lost 4 bases, with 20 bases between them. The CDR3 is 17 amino acids. CDR3 in DNA: TGTGCCATCAGTGAGCAGCCAACAGCTGGACTGGCCTATGGCTACACCTTC. Translating gives CAISEQPTAGLAYGYTF.

This chain uses TRBV12-1 with TRBJ2-3; the table's D call, TRBD2, was not checked against the DNA. TRBV12-1 is a listed pseudogene. This CDR3 region has 17 residues. The DNA of the CDR3 is TGTGCCAGCAGCTTTGAATTATGCGGGAGGGCCAAAGATACGCAGTATTTT. It yields the protein CASSFELCGRAKDTQYF.

This chain links TRBV6-8 with TRBJ2-3; 8 bases match TRBD1. The CDR3 sequence is 15 residues long. Germline V gene lookup returns CDR1 MNHGY and CDR2 SAAAGT. The V and J ends lost 3 bases and 1 base, in that order; junction bases with no gene match: 3. CDR3: CASSYMTGGTDTQYF. The CDR3 DNA is TGTGCCAGCAGTTATATGACAGGGGGCACAGATACGCAGTATTTT.

This rearrangement joins TRBV6-8 to TRBJ1-4; TRBD1 aligns across 8 bases. J gave up 3 bases and V 5 bases, and 5 bases lay outside the gene matches. The CDR3 has 15 residues. CDR1 and CDR2 from the germline V gene are MNHGY and SAAAGT. The CDR3 DNA reads as TGTGCCAGCAGTCGGACAGGGTCGGCTAATGAAAAACTGTTTTTT. Translation gives CASSRTGSANEKLFF.

The chain links TRBV29-1 to TRBJ1-1; no firm D call. V lost 2 bases and J lost 0, with 10 bases in between. This CDR3 is 14 amino acids long. CDR1 SQVTM and CDR2 ANQGSEA come from the germline V gene. The CDR3 nucleotides are TGCAGCGTTGAAAGGCAGGACTTGAACACTGAAGCTTTCTTT. Translation: CSVERQDLNTEAFF.

By proportion, this clone is large. V is TRBV6-8 and J is TRBJ1-1; tentatively, D is TRBD1 (5 bases). V was trimmed by 2 bases and J by 4 bases, leaving 8 bases between them. Germline assignment: CDR1 MNHGY and CDR2 SAAAGT. The CDR3 extends over 13 amino acids. The CDR3 here is CASSYRGATEAFF. In DNA, the CDR3 is TGTGCCAGCAGTTACAGGGGAGCCACTGAAGCTTTCTTT.

This clone was detected a few times. The gene calls are TRBV6-8 and TRBJ2-5, with 7 bases fitting TRBD2. The germline CDR1 and CDR2 sequences are MNHGY and SAAAGT. The CDR3 has 13 amino acids. The trim removed 3 bases at V and 6 bases at J, leaving 4 bases unmatched. The CDR3 nucleotides are TGTGCCAGCAGTTATGGGGGGGTAAAGACCCAGTACTTC. Translating it yields CASSYGGVKTQYF.

This clone was picked up a small number of times. V usage is TRBV19 and J usage is TRBJ1-1, with D uncertain. The CDR3 is 13 amino acids. Germline V gene lookup returns CDR1 LNHDA and CDR2 SQIVND (reference sequence). The ends were cut back, 5 bases at V and 1 base at J, with 8 bases in the middle. CDR3 nucleotides: TGTGCCAGTAGTCAGGCGGGGAACACTGAAGCTTTCTTT. It codes for CASSQAGNTEAFF.

Judged by abundance, this clone is medium-sized. The chain carries TRBV11-3 and TRBJ2-5; D may be TRBD2 (5 bases). The V end lost 3 bases, the J end lost 3 bases, and 14 bases lay between the germline ends. The CDR3 is 15 residues long. The V gene's germline CDR1 is SGHNT and CDR2 YENEEA. For the CDR3, the DNA is TGTGCCAGCAGCTTGGACTCGGGAATTAAAGAGACCCAGTACTTC. It specifies CASSLDSGIKETQYF.

The chain carries TRBV30 and TRBJ2-4; TRBD2 aligns across 7 bases. There are 15 residues in the CDR3. With V trimmed by 3 bases and J by 0 bases, 5 bases remained unmatched. Germline V lookup: CDR1 GTSNPN, CDR2 SVGIG (reference sequence). In DNA, the CDR3 is TGTGCCTGGAGGGGGAGGGATGGAGCCAAAAACATTCAGTACTTC. Translation: CAWRGRDGAKNIQYF. Full variable domain (rest looked up from reference TRBV30 and TRBJ2-4): SQTIHQWPATLVQPVGSPLSLECTVEGTSNPNLYWYRQAAGRGLQLLFYSVGIGQISSEVPQNLSASRPQDRQFILSSKKLLLSDSGFYLCAWRGRDGAKNIQYFGAGTRLSVL.

By share of the sample, this clone is medium-sized. J is TRBJ1-5 and V is TRBV6-8; 7 bases fit TRBD1. The CDR3 has 14 amino acids. Germline CDR1 reads MNHGY; CDR2 reads SAAAGT. V trimming: 5 bases; J trimming: 7 bases; junction bases outside the gene matches: 8. DNA for the CDR3: TGTGCCAGCAGTGATTATAGGGGGCAGCAGCCCCAGCATTTT. Translated: CASSDYRGQQPQHF.